These T cell receptor beta chains were read from a single sample in a study of spatial heterogeneity in lung cancer. TCRdb fed the 5' RACE reads into MiXCR, producing one record per CDR3 protein. Seen here are 15,000 to 20,000 distinct CDR3 sequences, roughly 10% observed once, and the top ten hold about 40%. The material sequenced was PBMCs, taken at follow-up. Every receptor here comes from a female donor with early-stage non-small cell lung cancer. The CDR3 runs from the conserved cysteine through the conserved F or W. The D gene is left open where the match is weak. The size field is filled for only some rows; it gives once, few, many or a size class.

v_call	clone_size	j_call	d_call	cdr3_nt	cdr3_aa
TRBV4-1	many	TRBJ2-2	-	TGCGCCAGCAGGTACCAACAGGGCGAGGCCGGGGAGCTGTTTTTT	CASRYQQGEAGELFF
TRBV4-3	-	TRBJ1-1	-	TGCGCCAGCAGCCAAGAATCCCAGGGGTGGGAGAACACTGAAGCTTTCTTT	CASSQESQGWENTEAFF
TRBV4-3	many	TRBJ2-5	-	TGCGCCAGCAGCCAATTGAGGTCAGGGCTGGAGACCCAGTACTTC	CASSQLRSGLETQYF
TRBV19	many	TRBJ1-5	-	TGTGCCAGTACCGAGGACAGAAGCGATTATAGCAATCAGCCCCAGCATTTT	CASTEDRSDYSNQPQHF
TRBV27	many	TRBJ1-2	-	TGTGCCAGCAGTTGGGGAGGAGGCTATGGCTACACCTTC	CASSWGGGYGYTF
TRBV7-2	many	TRBJ2-7	-	TGTGCCACCGGCGGACAAGCCTACGAGCAGTACTTC	CATGGQAYEQYF
TRBV20-1	many	TRBJ2-7	-	TGCAGTGCAAATCCCGGGAGAAGCTACGAGCAGTACTTC	CSANPGRSYEQYF
TRBV6-1	-	TRBJ2-5	-	TGTGCCAGCAGTGAAATCCCTGGAGAGACCCAGTACTTC	CASSEIPGETQYF
TRBV12-3/TRBV12-4	many	TRBJ2-2	-	TGTGCCAGCAGTAGGGGGGTAAGGGGCACCGGGGAGCTGTTTTTT	CASSRGVRGTGELFF
TRBV25-1	few	TRBJ2-5	-	TGTGCCAGCAGTGGGAACTTATGGGAGACCCAGTACTTC	CASSGNLWETQYF
TRBV7-7	many	TRBJ2-3	TRBD2	TGTGCTAGCAGCTTAGCGGGGGGCACAGATACGCAGTATTTT	CASSLAGGTDTQYF
TRBV24-1	many	TRBJ2-7	-	TGTGCCACCAGTGATTTGCAGGGAGGGCAGTACTTC	CATSDLQGGQYF
TRBV2	many	TRBJ2-7	TRBD1	TGTGCCAGCAGTGAATATAACAGGGGGATCGGCGAGCAGTACTTC	CASSEYNRGIGEQYF
TRBV19	many	TRBJ1-5	-	TGTGCCAGCCTAAATCCGGGGGGGGGCAATCAGCCCCAGCATTTT	CASLNPGGGNQPQHF
TRBV12-3/TRBV12-4	many	TRBJ1-5	-	TGTGCCAGCAGTTTTACTACAGGTAGCAATCAGCCCCAGCATTTT	CASSFTTGSNQPQHF
TRBV3-1	many	TRBJ2-7	-	TGTGCCAGCAGCCGCGCTCGGCAGACAGGATTGGGCGAGCAGTACTTC	CASSRARQTGLGEQYF
TRBV6-5	-	TRBJ2-5	-	TGTGCCAGCAGTTACTCGACTCTCCGGACAGCTCGAGGGACCCAGTACTTC	CASSYSTLRTARGTQYF
TRBV5-5	many	TRBJ2-2	-	TGTGCCAGCAGCTTGTGGGGAAAAACCGGGGAGCTGTTTTTT	CASSLWGKTGELFF
TRBV18	many	TRBJ1-1	-	TGTGCCAGCTCGGGGGGACTGGGTACTGAAGCTTTCTTT	CASSGGLGTEAFF
TRBV27	many	TRBJ1-1	-	TGTGCCAGCAGTTTGGGACTCAAGGAAGGGAACACTGAAGCTTTCTTT	CASSLGLKEGNTEAFF
TRBV18	many	TRBJ2-3	TRBD1	TGTGCCAGCGCCCACAGGGGGCTAGTTAGCACAGATACGCAGTATTTT	CASAHRGLVSTDTQYF
TRBV6-1	-	TRBJ1-1	-	TGTGCCAGCAGGCGGGAGCGGAACACTGAAGCTTTCTTT	CASRRERNTEAFF
TRBV2	many	TRBJ2-1	-	TGTGCCAGCAGTGAAGTAGGCAGGGAGCAGTTCTTC	CASSEVGREQFF
TRBV23-1	many	TRBJ2-7	-	TGCGCCAGCAGTCAATCGGAGGAGGGGCAGTACTTC	CASSQSEEGQYF
TRBV4-2	many	TRBJ2-7	TRBD2	TGTGCCAGCAGCCAACTACTAGCGCCCGTGAGGTCCTACGAGCAGTACTTC	CASSQLLAPVRSYEQYF
TRBV7-2	many	TRBJ2-2	-	TGTGCCAGCAGCCGCCAGGGGGGCGGGGAGCTGTTTTTT	CASSRQGGGELFF
TRBV11-2	-	TRBJ2-5	TRBD2	TGTGCCAGCAGCTCCATGGGACTAGCGGAAGAGACCCAGTACTTC	CASSSMGLAEETQYF
TRBV7-2	many	TRBJ1-1	TRBD1	TGTGCCAGCAGCTTAGAGGGGGCGCGCACTGAAGCTTTCTTT	CASSLEGARTEAFF
TRBV12-3/TRBV12-4	few	TRBJ1-1	-	TGTGCCAGCAGTTTAGGTGCTCCCCCGTTTCCCGAAGCTTTCTTT	CASSLGAPPFPEAFF